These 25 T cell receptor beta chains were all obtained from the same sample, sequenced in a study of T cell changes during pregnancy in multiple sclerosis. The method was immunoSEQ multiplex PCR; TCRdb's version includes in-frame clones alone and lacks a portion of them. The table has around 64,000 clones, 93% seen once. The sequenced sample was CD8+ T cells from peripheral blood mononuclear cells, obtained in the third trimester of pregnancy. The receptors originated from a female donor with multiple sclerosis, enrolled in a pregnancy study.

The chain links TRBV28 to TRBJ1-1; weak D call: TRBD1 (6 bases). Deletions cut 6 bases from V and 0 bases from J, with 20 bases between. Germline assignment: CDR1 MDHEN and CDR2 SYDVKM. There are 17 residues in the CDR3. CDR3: CASREQRTAGMNTEAFF. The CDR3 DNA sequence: TGTGCCAGCAGGGAACAAAGGACAGCCGGTATGAACACTGAAGCTTTCTTT. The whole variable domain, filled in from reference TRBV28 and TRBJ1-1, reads DVKVTQSSRYLVKRTGEKVFLECVQDMDHENMFWYRQDPGLGLRLIYFSYDVKMKEKGDIPEGYSVSREKKERFSLILESASTNQTSMYLCASREQRTAGMNTEAFFGQGTRLTVV.

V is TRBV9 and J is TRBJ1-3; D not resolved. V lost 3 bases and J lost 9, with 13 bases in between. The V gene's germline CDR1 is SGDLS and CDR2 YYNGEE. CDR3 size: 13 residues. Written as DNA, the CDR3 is TGTGCCAGCAGCGAGGGAGGACGCAGCACCATATATTTT. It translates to CASSEGGRSTIYF.

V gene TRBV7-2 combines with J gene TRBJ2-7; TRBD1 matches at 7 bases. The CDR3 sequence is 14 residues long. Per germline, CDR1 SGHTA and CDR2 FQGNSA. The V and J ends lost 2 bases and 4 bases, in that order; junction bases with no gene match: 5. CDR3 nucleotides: TGTGCCAGCAGCTTATTGGGACAGCCTTACGAGCAGTACTTC. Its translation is CASSLLGQPYEQYF.

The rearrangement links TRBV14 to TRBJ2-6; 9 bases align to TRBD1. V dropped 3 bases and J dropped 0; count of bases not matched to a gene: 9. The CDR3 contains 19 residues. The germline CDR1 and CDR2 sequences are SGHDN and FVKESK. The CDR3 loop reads CASSHPRDRAYSGANVLTF. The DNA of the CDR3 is TGTGCCAGCAGCCATCCGCGGGACAGGGCATACTCTGGGGCCAACGTCCTGACTTTC.

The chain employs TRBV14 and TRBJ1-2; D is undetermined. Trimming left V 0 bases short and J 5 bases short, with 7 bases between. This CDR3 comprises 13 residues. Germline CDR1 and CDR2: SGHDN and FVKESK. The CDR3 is CASSQDGGYGYTF. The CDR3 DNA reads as TGTGCCAGCAGCCAAGACGGAGGGTATGGCTACACCTTC. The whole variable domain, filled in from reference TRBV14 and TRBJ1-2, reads EAGVTQFPSHSVIEKGQTVTLRCDPISGHDNLYWYRRVMGKEIKFLLHFVKESKQDESGMPNNRFLAERTGGTYSTLKVQPAELEDSGVYFCASSQDGGYGYTFGSGTRLTVV.

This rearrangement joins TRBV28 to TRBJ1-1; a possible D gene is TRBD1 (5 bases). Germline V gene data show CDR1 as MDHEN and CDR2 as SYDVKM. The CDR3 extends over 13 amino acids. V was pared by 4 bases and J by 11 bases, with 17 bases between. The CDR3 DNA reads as TGTGCCAGCAGTTCCGTGATGGGGCAGCAGGCTTTCTTT. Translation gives CASSSVMGQQAFF.

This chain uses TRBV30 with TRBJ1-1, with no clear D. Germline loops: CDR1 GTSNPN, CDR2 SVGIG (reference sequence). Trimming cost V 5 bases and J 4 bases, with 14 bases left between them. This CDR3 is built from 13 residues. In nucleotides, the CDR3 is TGTGCCTGGGAGGTCCCTTTGAGCACTGAAGCTTTCTTT. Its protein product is CAWEVPLSTEAFF.

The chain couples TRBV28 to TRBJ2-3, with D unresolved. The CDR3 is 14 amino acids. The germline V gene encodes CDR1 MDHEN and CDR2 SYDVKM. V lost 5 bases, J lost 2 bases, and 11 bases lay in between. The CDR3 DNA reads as TGTGCCAGCAGTCCGCGTGTATTCACAGATACGCAGTATTTT. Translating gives CASSPRVFTDTQYF.

CDR3: CASSLVTEYNEQFF. The CDR3 nucleotides read TGTGCCAGCAGCTTGGTAACGGAGTACAATGAGCAGTTCTTC. The chain couples TRBV5-4 to TRBJ2-1; D not resolved. CDR3 length: 14 residues. Trimming removed 0 bases at V and 4 bases at J, with 8 bases between. Germline CDR1 is SGHNT and CDR2 is YYREEE (reference sequence). Full variable domain (outside the CDR3, taken from reference TRBV5-4 and TRBJ2-1): ETGVTQSPTHLIKTRGQQVTLRCSSQSGHNTVSWYQQALGQGPQFIFQYYREEENGRGNFPPRFSGLQFPNYSSELNVNALELDDSALYLCASSLVTEYNEQFFGPGTRLTVL.

This chain's CDR3 is CASSLDGMTYNEQFF. Written as DNA, the CDR3 is TGTGCCAGCAGCCTGGACGGGATGACCTACAATGAGCAGTTCTTC. This sequence joins TRBV11-3 and TRBJ2-1, with D maybe TRBD2 (5 bases). V was pared by 5 bases and J by 2 bases, with 13 bases between. The germline V gene has CDR1 SGHNT and CDR2 YENEEA. The CDR3 is made up of 15 amino acids.

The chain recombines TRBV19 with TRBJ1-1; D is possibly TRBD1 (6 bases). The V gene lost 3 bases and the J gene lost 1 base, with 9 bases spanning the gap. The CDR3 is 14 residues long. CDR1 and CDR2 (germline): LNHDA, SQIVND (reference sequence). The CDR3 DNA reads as TGTGCCAGTAGTATGGGGGCGGGGAACACTGAAGCTTTCTTT. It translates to CASSMGAGNTEAFF.

CDR3 amino acids: CASSKGGGRVNEQFF. The CDR3 bases are TGTGCCAGCAGCAAAGGGGGCGGGAGGGTCAATGAGCAGTTCTTC. The rearrangement joins TRBV7-2 to TRBJ2-1; 9 bases map to TRBD2. This CDR3 contains 15 residues. Germline V gene lookup returns CDR1 SGHTA and CDR2 FQGNSA. V lost 5 bases and J lost 6; bases outside the gene matches: 8. Full variable domain (missing parts from reference TRBV7-2 and TRBJ2-1): GAGVSQSPSNKVTEKGKDVELRCDPISGHTALYWYRQSLGQGLEFLIYFQGNSAPDKSGLPSDRFSAERTGGSVSTLTIQRTQQEDSAVYLCASSKGGGRVNEQFFGPGTRLTVL.

The CDR3: CASSSAPGQGNHEQYF. The CDR3 DNA sequence: TGTGCCAGCAGCTCCGCCCCGGGACAGGGGAACCACGAGCAGTACTTC. V and J are TRBV7-9 and TRBJ2-7, with 10 bases fitting TRBD1. Trimming at V came to 4 bases and at J to 5 bases, leaving 11 bases not matched to a gene. The CDR3 is 16 amino acids. In germline, CDR1 is SEHNR, CDR2 FQNEAQ (reference sequence).

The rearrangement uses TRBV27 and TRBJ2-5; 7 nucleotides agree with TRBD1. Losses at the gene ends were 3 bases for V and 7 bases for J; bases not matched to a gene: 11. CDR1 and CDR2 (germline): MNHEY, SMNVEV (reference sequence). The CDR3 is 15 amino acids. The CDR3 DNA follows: TGTGCCAGCAGTTTCGCCAGGGACAGCCCAGGGACCCAGTACTTC. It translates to CASSFARDSPGTQYF.

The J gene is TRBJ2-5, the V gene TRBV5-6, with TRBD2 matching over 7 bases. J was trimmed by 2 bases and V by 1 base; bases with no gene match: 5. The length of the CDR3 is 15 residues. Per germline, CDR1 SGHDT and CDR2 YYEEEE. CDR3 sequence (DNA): TGTGCCAGCAGCTTGTTCGTGGGGGGGCAAGAGACCCAGTACTTC. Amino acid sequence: CASSLFVGGQETQYF.

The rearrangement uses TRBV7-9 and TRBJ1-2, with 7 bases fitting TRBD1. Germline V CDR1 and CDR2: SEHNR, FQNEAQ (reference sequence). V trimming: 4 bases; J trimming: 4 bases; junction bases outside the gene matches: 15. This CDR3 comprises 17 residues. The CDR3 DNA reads TGTGCCAGCAGCTCGTCGGAATCAGGGGGGTTATTCTATGGCTACACCTTC. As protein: CASSSSESGGLFYGYTF. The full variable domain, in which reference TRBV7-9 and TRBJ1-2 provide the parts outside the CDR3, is DTGVSQNPRHKITKRGQNVTFRCDPISEHNRLYWYRQTLGQGPEFLTYFQNEAQLEKSRLLSDRFSAERPKGSFSTLEIQRTEQGDSAMYLCASSSSESGGLFYGYTFGSGTRLTVV.

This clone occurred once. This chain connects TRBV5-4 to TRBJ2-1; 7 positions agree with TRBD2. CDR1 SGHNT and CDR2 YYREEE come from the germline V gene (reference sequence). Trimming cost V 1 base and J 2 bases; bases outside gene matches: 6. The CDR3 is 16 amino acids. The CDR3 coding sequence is TGTGCCAGCAGCTTGCGGCGGGAGACCGCCTACAATGAGCAGTTCTTC. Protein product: CASSLRRETAYNEQFF. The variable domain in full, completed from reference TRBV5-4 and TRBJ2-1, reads ETGVTQSPTHLIKTRGQQVTLRCSSQSGHNTVSWYQQALGQGPQFIFQYYREEENGRGNFPPRFSGLQFPNYSSELNVNALELDDSALYLCASSLRRETAYNEQFFGPGTRLTVL.

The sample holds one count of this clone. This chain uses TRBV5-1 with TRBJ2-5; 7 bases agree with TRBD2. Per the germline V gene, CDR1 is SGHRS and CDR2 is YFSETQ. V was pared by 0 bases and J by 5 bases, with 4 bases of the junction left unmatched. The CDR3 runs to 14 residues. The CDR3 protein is CASSLGGGSETQYF. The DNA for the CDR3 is TGCGCCAGCAGCTTGGGAGGCGGGAGTGAGACCCAGTACTTC.

CDR3 protein: CASSSDRGFEKLFF. The CDR3 nucleotides are TGTGCCAGCAGTTCGGACAGGGGTTTTGAAAAACTGTTTTTT. The V gene is TRBV6-1, the J gene TRBJ1-4, with 9 bases identical to TRBD1. V dropped 5 bases and J dropped 7; count of bases not matched to a gene: 5. This CDR3 comprises 14 residues. Per germline, CDR1 MNHNS and CDR2 SASEGT.

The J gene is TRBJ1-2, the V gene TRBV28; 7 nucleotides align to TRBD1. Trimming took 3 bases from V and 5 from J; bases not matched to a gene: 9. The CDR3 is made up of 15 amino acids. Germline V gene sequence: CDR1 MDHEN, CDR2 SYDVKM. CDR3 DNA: TGTGCCAGCAGTTTGGACAGGTTGGACGTTTATGGCTACACCTTC. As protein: CASSLDRLDVYGYTF.

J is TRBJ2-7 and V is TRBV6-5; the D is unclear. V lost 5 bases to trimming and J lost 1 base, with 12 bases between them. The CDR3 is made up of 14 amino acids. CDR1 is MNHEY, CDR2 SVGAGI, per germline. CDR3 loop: CASSSDRGSYEQYF. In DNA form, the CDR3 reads TGTGCCAGCAGTAGTGACCGAGGTTCCTACGAGCAGTACTTC.

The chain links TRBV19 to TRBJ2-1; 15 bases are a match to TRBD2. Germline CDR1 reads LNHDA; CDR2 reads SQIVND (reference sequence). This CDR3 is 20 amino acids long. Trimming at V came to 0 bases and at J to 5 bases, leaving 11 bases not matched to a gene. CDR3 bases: TGTGCCAGTAGTATAGACCCCGGGACTAGCGGGAGGTGGGGACACAATGAGCAGTTCTTC. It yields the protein CASSIDPGTSGRWGHNEQFF.

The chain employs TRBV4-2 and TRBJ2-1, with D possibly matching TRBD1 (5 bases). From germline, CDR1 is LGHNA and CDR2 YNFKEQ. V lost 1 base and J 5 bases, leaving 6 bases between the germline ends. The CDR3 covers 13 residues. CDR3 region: CASSQGGDNEQFF. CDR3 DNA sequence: TGTGCCAGCAGCCAAGGGGGCGACAATGAGCAGTTCTTC.

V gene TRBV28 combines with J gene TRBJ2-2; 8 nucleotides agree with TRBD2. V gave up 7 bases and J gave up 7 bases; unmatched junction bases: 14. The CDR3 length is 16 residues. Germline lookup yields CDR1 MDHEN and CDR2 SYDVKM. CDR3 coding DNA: TGTGCCAGCATTACCTCCCCGGGACTAGATATCGGGGAGCTGTTTTTT. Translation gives CASITSPGLDIGELFF.

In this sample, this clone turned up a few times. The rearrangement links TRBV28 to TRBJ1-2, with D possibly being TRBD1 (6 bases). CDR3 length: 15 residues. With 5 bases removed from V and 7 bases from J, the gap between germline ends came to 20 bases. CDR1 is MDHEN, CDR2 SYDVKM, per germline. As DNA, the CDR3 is TGTGCCAGCAGTCGCTCCAACCGACAGGTGGTTGGCTACACCTTC. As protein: CASSRSNRQVVGYTF.